Reported below is one TCR beta chain. The antigen is not known. The data are from a study of T cell responses to AZD1222 COVID-19 vaccine. The table came from immunoSEQ multiplex PCR; TCRdb's copy has only in-frame clones and leaves some out. Of more than 95,000 clones listed, roughly 91% are singletons. Overall study findings and caveats: Baseline serology detected seropositivity in only six or seven AZD1222 recipients. Females made up more of the donors, who were largely white British, and clonal diversity may have come out too low. Repertoires in all cases were sampled only once the peak T cell response had passed.

This CDR3 contains 15 residues. With V trimmed by 0 bases and J by 4 bases, 5 bases remained unmatched. Germline loops: CDR1 MGHRA, CDR2 YSYEKL. Sequenced here: peripheral blood, sampled on day 0 of MenACWY control vaccination. The gene calls are TRBV4-1 and TRBJ2-5, with TRBD2 matching over 7 bases. This receptor was obtained from an adult in good health. The CDR3 spells CASSQDPGGPETQYF. The CDR3 nucleotides read TGCGCCAGCAGCCAAGATCCGGGAGGCCCAGAGACCCAGTACTTC.